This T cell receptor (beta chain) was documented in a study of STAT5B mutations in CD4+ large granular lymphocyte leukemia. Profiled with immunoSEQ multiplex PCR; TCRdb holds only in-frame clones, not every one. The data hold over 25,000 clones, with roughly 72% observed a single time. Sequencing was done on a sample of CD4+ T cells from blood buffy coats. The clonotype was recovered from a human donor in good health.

CDR3 amino acids: CAWSGGDRVNTGELFF. The DNA for the CDR3 is TGTGCCTGGAGCGGTGGGGACAGGGTTAACACCGGGGAGCTGTTTTTT. The chain uses TRBV30 and TRBJ2-2, with 9 bases lining up with TRBD1. The CDR3 contains 16 residues. The V gene end was trimmed by 3 bases and the J gene end by 2 bases; junction bases not matched to a gene: 7. The V gene's germline CDR1 is GTSNPN and CDR2 SVGIG (reference sequence). The entire variable domain, with the rest obtained from reference TRBV30 and TRBJ2-2, is as follows: SQTIHQWPATLVQPVGSPLSLECTVEGTSNPNLYWYRQAAGRGLQLLFYSVGIGQISSEVPQNLSASRPQDRQFILSSKKLLLSDSGFYLCAWSGGDRVNTGELFFGEGSRLTVL.